A selection of T cell receptor beta chains follows, all from one sample in a study of identical twins. TCRdb independently ran MiXCR on the 5' RACE reads; one entry per CDR3 protein. The top ten hold approximately 0.89% of the sample, which has hundreds of thousands of distinct CDR3 sequences, 8.6% seen once. The same specimen was also included in a second study, on yellow fever vaccine responses in identical twins.

Sample: PBMCs. Receptors were obtained from a woman between 18 and 29 years old in good health. The CDR3 runs from the conserved cysteine through the conserved F or W. Each record gives: D gene, J gene, clone size, V gene, CDR3 protein, CDR3 DNA. A D gene is named only where the DNA matches it firmly. The listing skips clone size in some rows; elsewhere it reads once, few, many or a size class.

d_gene: -
j_gene: TRBJ2-7
abundance: -
v_gene: TRBV29-1
CDR3aa: CSGIDGDSYEQYF
CDR3nt: TGCAGCGGAATCGACGGAGACTCCTACGAGCAGTACTTC

d_gene: -
j_gene: TRBJ2-1
abundance: few
v_gene: TRBV7-2
CDR3aa: CASSTKQFF
CDR3nt: TGTGCCAGCAGCACCAAGCAGTTCTTC

d_gene: TRBD2
j_gene: TRBJ2-7
abundance: -
v_gene: TRBV20-1
CDR3aa: CSARDQTSGRAYEQYF
CDR3nt: TGCAGTGCTAGAGACCAGACTAGCGGGAGGGCCTACGAGCAGTACTTC

d_gene: -
j_gene: TRBJ1-5
abundance: -
v_gene: TRBV2
CDR3aa: CASSSGRYNQPQHF
CDR3nt: TGTGCCAGCAGTTCCGGACGGTACAATCAGCCCCAGCATTTT

d_gene: TRBD1
j_gene: TRBJ1-2
abundance: -
v_gene: TRBV19
CDR3aa: CASSMGQKHGYTF
CDR3nt: TGTGCCAGTAGTATGGGACAGAAGCATGGCTACACCTTC

d_gene: -
j_gene: TRBJ2-1
abundance: few
v_gene: TRBV7-2
CDR3aa: CASSLRSEAHNEQFF
CDR3nt: TGTGCCAGCAGCTTGCGGTCAGAAGCACACAATGAGCAGTTCTTC

d_gene: TRBD1
j_gene: TRBJ2-5
abundance: few
v_gene: TRBV28
CDR3aa: CASRRATGVETQYF
CDR3nt: TGTGCCAGCAGGCGGGCGACAGGGGTGGAGACCCAGTACTTC

d_gene: -
j_gene: TRBJ2-3
abundance: many
v_gene: TRBV7-2
CDR3aa: CASSLVGGKGTDTQYF
CDR3nt: TGTGCCAGCAGCTTAGTCGGCGGGAAGGGCACAGATACGCAGTATTTT

d_gene: TRBD2
j_gene: TRBJ2-7
abundance: many
v_gene: TRBV9
CDR3aa: CASSARGGGEYF
CDR3nt: TGTGCCAGCAGCGCCCGCGGGGGGGGCGAGTACTTC

d_gene: TRBD1
j_gene: TRBJ2-1
abundance: many
v_gene: TRBV6-1
CDR3aa: CASTRQGSYNEQFF
CDR3nt: TGTGCCAGCACTCGACAGGGATCTTACAATGAGCAGTTCTTC

d_gene: -
j_gene: TRBJ1-5
abundance: -
v_gene: TRBV24-1
CDR3aa: CATSDLRSNQPQHF
CDR3nt: TGTGCCACCAGTGATTTGAGGAGCAATCAGCCCCAGCATTTT

d_gene: TRBD2
j_gene: TRBJ2-1
abundance: few
v_gene: TRBV5-4
CDR3aa: CASSSRTSGRAFNEQFF
CDR3nt: TGTGCCAGCAGCTCCAGGACTAGCGGGAGGGCCTTCAATGAGCAGTTCTTC

d_gene: TRBD1
j_gene: TRBJ1-2
abundance: few
v_gene: TRBV19
CDR3aa: CASSLPGQGAGNYGYTF
CDR3nt: TGTGCCAGTAGTCTACCGGGACAGGGGGCCGGCAACTATGGCTACACCTTC

d_gene: -
j_gene: TRBJ2-1
abundance: many
v_gene: TRBV7-2
CDR3aa: CASSLEPGGRNEQFF
CDR3nt: TGTGCCAGCAGCTTAGAGCCGGGTGGAAGGAATGAGCAGTTCTTC

d_gene: -
j_gene: TRBJ2-7
abundance: many
v_gene: TRBV21-1
CDR3aa: CASRLLFGQAGEQYF
CDR3nt: TGTGCCAGCAGGCTCTTGTTTGGACAGGCCGGCGAGCAGTACTTC

d_gene: TRBD2
j_gene: TRBJ2-7
abundance: -
v_gene: TRBV5-4
CDR3aa: CASSLAGLAGVGNSYEQYF
CDR3nt: TGTGCCAGCAGCTTGGCGGGACTAGCGGGAGTAGGTAACTCCTACGAGCAGTACTTC

d_gene: -
j_gene: TRBJ1-2
abundance: -
v_gene: TRBV5-4
CDR3aa: CASSLFGYGLNGYTF
CDR3nt: TGTGCCAGCAGCTTGTTCGGTTATGGATTAAATGGCTACACCTTC

d_gene: -
j_gene: TRBJ2-1
abundance: many
v_gene: TRBV10-2
CDR3aa: CASSSLEPAYNEQFF
CDR3nt: TGCGCCAGCAGCTCTCTAGAACCAGCCTACAATGAGCAGTTCTTC

d_gene: -
j_gene: TRBJ1-1
abundance: many
v_gene: TRBV5-1
CDR3aa: CASSFTLNTEAFF
CDR3nt: TGCGCCAGCAGCTTTACACTGAACACTGAAGCTTTCTTT

d_gene: -
j_gene: TRBJ2-4
abundance: -
v_gene: TRBV11-2
CDR3aa: CASSLGQLDIQYF
CDR3nt: TGTGCCAGCAGCTTAGGTCAGCTGGACATTCAGTACTTC

d_gene: -
j_gene: TRBJ2-7
abundance: many
v_gene: TRBV20-1
CDR3aa: CSAPTGRSYEQYF
CDR3nt: TGCAGTGCTCCTACAGGGCGCTCCTACGAGCAGTACTTC

d_gene: -
j_gene: TRBJ2-1
abundance: -
v_gene: TRBV5-1
CDR3aa: CASSGLGNNEQFF
CDR3nt: TGCGCCAGCAGTGGGCTGGGGAACAATGAGCAGTTCTTC

d_gene: -
j_gene: TRBJ2-7
abundance: many
v_gene: TRBV29-1
CDR3aa: CSVGQAERGSYEQYF
CDR3nt: TGCAGCGTTGGTCAGGCGGAAAGGGGTTCTTACGAGCAGTACTTC

d_gene: -
j_gene: TRBJ2-7
abundance: -
v_gene: TRBV2
CDR3aa: CASIAAWAEQYF
CDR3nt: TGTGCCAGCATTGCCGCTTGGGCGGAGCAGTACTTC

d_gene: -
j_gene: TRBJ2-4
abundance: many
v_gene: TRBV2
CDR3aa: CASRRTKRAKNIQYF
CDR3nt: TGTGCCAGCCGGCGGACTAAAAGGGCCAAAAACATTCAGTACTTC

d_gene: -
j_gene: TRBJ2-7
abundance: many
v_gene: TRBV12-3/TRBV12-4
CDR3aa: CASSSRGLQYF
CDR3nt: TGTGCCAGCAGTTCACGGGGTTTACAGTACTTC

d_gene: TRBD1
j_gene: TRBJ2-1
abundance: many
v_gene: TRBV10-3
CDR3aa: CAISRTGTGPYNEQFF
CDR3nt: TGTGCCATCAGTCGAACCGGGACAGGGCCCTACAATGAGCAGTTCTTC

d_gene: -
j_gene: TRBJ1-2
abundance: many
v_gene: TRBV29-1
CDR3aa: CSVFRANYGYTF
CDR3nt: TGCAGCGTTTTTAGGGCTAACTATGGCTACACCTTC

d_gene: -
j_gene: TRBJ1-4
abundance: few
v_gene: TRBV4-1
CDR3aa: CASSPGTNNEKLFF
CDR3nt: TGCGCCAGCAGCCCAGGGACTAATAATGAAAAACTGTTTTTT

d_gene: TRBD2
j_gene: TRBJ2-1
abundance: few
v_gene: TRBV4-1
CDR3aa: CASSPGLSGRGNEQFF
CDR3nt: TGCGCCAGCAGCCCAGGTCTCAGCGGGAGAGGGAATGAGCAGTTCTTC

d_gene: -
j_gene: TRBJ2-5
abundance: many
v_gene: TRBV6-2/TRBV6-3
CDR3aa: CASKPFGPGETQYF
CDR3nt: TGTGCCAGCAAACCATTCGGACCAGGGGAGACCCAGTACTTC

d_gene: -
j_gene: TRBJ2-3
abundance: many
v_gene: TRBV10-3
CDR3aa: CAITGADTQYF
CDR3nt: TGTGCCATCACTGGGGCAGATACGCAGTATTTT

d_gene: -
j_gene: TRBJ2-1
abundance: many
v_gene: TRBV30
CDR3aa: CAWSVGGEQFF
CDR3nt: TGTGCCTGGAGTGTCGGGGGTGAGCAGTTCTTC

d_gene: TRBD1
j_gene: TRBJ2-4
abundance: few
v_gene: TRBV6-2/TRBV6-3
CDR3aa: CASSYSIRTGAVGAKNIQYF
CDR3nt: TGTGCCAGCAGTTACTCGATTAGGACAGGTGCCGTAGGGGCCAAAAACATTCAGTACTTC

d_gene: TRBD2
j_gene: TRBJ2-3
abundance: -
v_gene: TRBV20-1
CDR3aa: CSALSGGDTQYF
CDR3nt: TGCAGTGCTCTCTCGGGGGGAGATACGCAGTATTTT

d_gene: -
j_gene: TRBJ2-1
abundance: many
v_gene: TRBV7-9
CDR3aa: CASSLVGTYYNEQFF
CDR3nt: TGTGCCAGCAGCCTAGTGGGCACCTACTACAATGAGCAGTTCTTC

d_gene: -
j_gene: TRBJ2-1
abundance: few
v_gene: TRBV20-1
CDR3aa: CSARRLRDNEQFF
CDR3nt: TGCAGTGCTAGAAGACTCCGTGACAATGAGCAGTTCTTC

d_gene: -
j_gene: TRBJ2-6
abundance: -
v_gene: TRBV27
CDR3aa: CASSADGGSPSGANVLTF
CDR3nt: TGTGCCAGCAGTGCAGACGGAGGGAGCCCCTCTGGGGCCAACGTCCTGACTTTC

d_gene: -
j_gene: TRBJ2-7
abundance: few
v_gene: TRBV28
CDR3aa: CASSSPVPQAPYF
CDR3nt: TGTGCCAGCAGTTCCCCGGTCCCGCAGGCCCCGTACTTC

d_gene: -
j_gene: TRBJ2-7
abundance: few
v_gene: TRBV12-3/TRBV12-4
CDR3aa: CASSLRAQISYEQYF
CDR3nt: TGTGCCAGCAGTCTCCGGGCCCAAATATCCTACGAGCAGTACTTC

d_gene: -
j_gene: TRBJ2-1
abundance: -
v_gene: TRBV27
CDR3aa: CASSVNPGTIGFF
CDR3nt: TGTGCCAGCAGTGTAAATCCTGGGACAATCGGGTTCTTC

d_gene: -
j_gene: TRBJ2-1
abundance: -
v_gene: TRBV7-9
CDR3aa: CASSMGEVRQFF
CDR3nt: TGTGCCAGCAGCATGGGGGAGGTAAGGCAGTTCTTC

d_gene: -
j_gene: TRBJ2-1
abundance: -
v_gene: TRBV28
CDR3aa: CASSLRDWYNEQFF
CDR3nt: TGTGCCAGCAGTTTACGGGACTGGTACAATGAGCAGTTCTTC

d_gene: TRBD2
j_gene: TRBJ2-7
abundance: -
v_gene: TRBV20-1
CDR3aa: CSAAEGGRFLHEQYF
CDR3nt: TGCAGTGCTGCCGAGGGCGGGAGGTTCCTCCACGAGCAGTACTTC

d_gene: -
j_gene: TRBJ1-1
abundance: -
v_gene: TRBV20-1
CDR3aa: CSARDPGQAEAFF
CDR3nt: TGCAGTGCTAGAGATCCCGGCCAAGCTGAAGCTTTCTTT

d_gene: -
j_gene: TRBJ2-1
abundance: -
v_gene: TRBV6-5
CDR3aa: CASSYSASGAYNEQFF
CDR3nt: TGTGCCAGCAGTTACTCGGCGAGCGGAGCCTACAATGAGCAGTTCTTC

d_gene: -
j_gene: TRBJ2-5
abundance: -
v_gene: TRBV6-6
CDR3aa: CASSYYPGETQYF
CDR3nt: TGTGCCAGCAGTTACTATCCTGGGGAGACCCAGTACTTC

d_gene: -
j_gene: TRBJ2-3
abundance: -
v_gene: TRBV5-4
CDR3aa: CASSAEPVLPSTDTQYF
CDR3nt: TGTGCCAGCAGCGCTGAACCGGTACTCCCTAGCACAGATACGCAGTATTTT

d_gene: -
j_gene: TRBJ2-2
abundance: few
v_gene: TRBV9
CDR3aa: CASSLHGGGGRTGELFF
CDR3nt: TGTGCCAGCAGCCTCCACGGCGGTGGGGGCCGTACCGGGGAGCTGTTTTTT

d_gene: TRBD1
j_gene: TRBJ1-6
abundance: many
v_gene: TRBV11-2
CDR3aa: CASSNPGQNNSPLHF
CDR3nt: TGTGCCAGCAGTAACCCGGGACAGAATAATTCACCCCTCCACTTT

d_gene: -
j_gene: TRBJ2-5
abundance: -
v_gene: TRBV2
CDR3aa: CASSTPNEETQYF
CDR3nt: TGTGCCAGCAGTACGCCGAATGAAGAGACCCAGTACTTC

d_gene: -
j_gene: TRBJ2-2
abundance: -
v_gene: TRBV7-9
CDR3aa: CASSWTAGELFF
CDR3nt: TGTGCCAGCAGCTGGACAGCCGGGGAGCTGTTTTTT

d_gene: TRBD2
j_gene: TRBJ2-1
abundance: many
v_gene: TRBV6-1
CDR3aa: CASSLGLAHNEQFF
CDR3nt: TGTGCCAGCAGCCTGGGACTAGCACACAATGAGCAGTTCTTC

d_gene: TRBD2
j_gene: TRBJ2-1
abundance: few
v_gene: TRBV6-5
CDR3aa: CASSYWLAGDNYNEQFF
CDR3nt: TGTGCCAGCAGTTACTGGCTAGCGGGGGACAACTACAATGAGCAGTTCTTC

d_gene: TRBD2
j_gene: TRBJ2-3
abundance: -
v_gene: TRBV9
CDR3aa: CASNGLAGPGTDTQYF
CDR3nt: TGTGCCAGCAATGGACTAGCGGGACCAGGCACAGATACGCAGTATTTT

d_gene: -
j_gene: TRBJ2-1
abundance: few
v_gene: TRBV27
CDR3aa: CASTLSGGPGQFF
CDR3nt: TGTGCCAGCACCTTATCCGGGGGGCCTGGGCAGTTCTTC

d_gene: -
j_gene: TRBJ2-5
abundance: few
v_gene: TRBV7-9
CDR3aa: CASSLVGLSETQYF
CDR3nt: TGTGCCAGCAGCTTAGTTGGGCTCTCGGAGACCCAGTACTTC